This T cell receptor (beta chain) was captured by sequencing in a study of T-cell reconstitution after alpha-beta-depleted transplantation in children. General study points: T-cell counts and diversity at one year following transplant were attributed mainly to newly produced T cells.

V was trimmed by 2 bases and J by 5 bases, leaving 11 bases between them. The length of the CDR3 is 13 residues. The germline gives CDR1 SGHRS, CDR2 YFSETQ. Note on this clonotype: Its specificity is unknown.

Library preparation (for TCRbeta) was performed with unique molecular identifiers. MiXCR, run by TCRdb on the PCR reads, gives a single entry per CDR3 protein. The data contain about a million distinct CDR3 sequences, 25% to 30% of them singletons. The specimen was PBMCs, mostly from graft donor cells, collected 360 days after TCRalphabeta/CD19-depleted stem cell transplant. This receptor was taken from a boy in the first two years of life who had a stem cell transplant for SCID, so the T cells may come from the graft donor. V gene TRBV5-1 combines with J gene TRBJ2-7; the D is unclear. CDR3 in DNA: TGCGCCAGCAGCTTATGGGATCGGAACGAGCAGTACTTC. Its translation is CASSLWDRNEQYF. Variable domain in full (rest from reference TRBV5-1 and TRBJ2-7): KAGVTQTPRYLIKTRGQQVTLSCSPISGHRSVSWYQQTPGQGLQFLFEYFSETQRNKGNFPGRFSGRQFSNSRSEMNVSTLELGDSALYLCASSLWDRNEQYFGPGTRLTVT.